The present T cell receptor (beta chain) was sequenced within a study of T cells after yellow fever vaccination. As for the study in general: Any fraction with a low cell number was prepared using SMART-Seq v4 Ultra Low Input. Study results and limitations: The booster saw the reappearance of most primary-vaccination clones (roughly 97% CD4, roughly 87% CD8). Shared CD4/CD8 clonotypes were a small share, likely from convergent recombination.

V was pared by 8 bases and J by 5 bases, with 13 bases between. CDR3 size: 12 residues. CDR1 is SQVTM, CDR2 ANQGSEA, per germline. This clonotype was counted a few times. The antigen remains unidentified. They built TCR cDNA with 5'RACE template switching, a step that put in a universal primer site and UMIs. TCRdb independently ran MiXCR on the 5' RACE reads; one entry per CDR3 protein. This table holds hundreds of thousands of distinct CDR3 sequences, 9% to 15% found once. The sequence was obtained from a man aged 25-40 years who received the YFV17D yellow fever vaccine. This chain uses TRBV29-1 with TRBJ2-1; the D is unclear. The source was PBMCs, collected on the day of the yellow fever booster vaccination. This CDR3 reads CSLSELNNEQFF. DNA of the CDR3: TGCAGCCTATCGGAACTAAACAATGAGCAGTTCTTC.